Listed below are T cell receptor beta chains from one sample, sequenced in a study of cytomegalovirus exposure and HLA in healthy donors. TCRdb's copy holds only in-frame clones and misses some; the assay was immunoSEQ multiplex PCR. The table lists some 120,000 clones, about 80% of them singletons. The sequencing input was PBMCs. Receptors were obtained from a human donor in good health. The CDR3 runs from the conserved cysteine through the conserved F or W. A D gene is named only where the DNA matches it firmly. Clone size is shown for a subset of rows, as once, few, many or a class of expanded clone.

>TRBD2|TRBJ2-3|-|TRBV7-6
TGTGCCAGCAGCCCAGGACTAGCGGGAGATACGCAGTATTTT
CASSPGLAGDTQYF
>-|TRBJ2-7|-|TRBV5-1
TGCGCCAGCAGCTTTTCCCCGGGAGATCACTACGAGCAGTACTTC
CASSFSPGDHYEQYF
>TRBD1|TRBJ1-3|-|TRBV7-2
TGTGCCAGCAGCTTAGTCGTGGGAGGGACAGGGGCTGGAAACACCATATATTTT
CASSLVVGGTGAGNTIYF
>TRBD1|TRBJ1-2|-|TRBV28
TGTGCCAGCAGTTTATACGAGGGGGCGCATGGCTACACCTTC
CASSLYEGAHGYTF
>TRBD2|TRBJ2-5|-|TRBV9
TGTGCCAGCAGCGTAGCAGGTAGCGGGGGACCCCAAGAGACCCAGTACTTC
CASSVAGSGGPQETQYF
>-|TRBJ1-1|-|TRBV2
TGTGCCAGCAGTACAGGTTTGGGGCCTGAAGCTTTCTTT
CASSTGLGPEAFF
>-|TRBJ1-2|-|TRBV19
TGTGCCAGTAGTATAACGAGGATAGGGCAGGGCGCAGGGAATGGCTACACCTTC
CASSITRIGQGAGNGYTF
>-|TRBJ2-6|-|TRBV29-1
TGCAGCGTTGTTCGGGGTGGGGCCAACGTCCTGACTTTC
CSVVRGGANVLTF
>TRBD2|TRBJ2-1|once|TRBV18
TGTGCCAGCTCACCCCGTAGTAGCGGGGGCCCCGGGGCCTACAATGAGCAGTTCTTC
CASSPRSSGGPGAYNEQFF
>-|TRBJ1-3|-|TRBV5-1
TGCGCCAGCAGCTTGGCAGGGATACGGTATGGAAACACCATATATTTT
CASSLAGIRYGNTIYF
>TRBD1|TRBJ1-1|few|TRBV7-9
TGTGCCAGCAGACGACCGATTTCTACAGGGGGTGAGAACACTGAAGCTTTCTTT
CASRRPISTGGENTEAFF
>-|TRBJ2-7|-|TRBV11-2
TGTGCCAGCAGCTTATTCCGGCAGAACGGGAACGAGCAGTACTTC
CASSLFRQNGNEQYF
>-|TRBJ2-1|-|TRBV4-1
TGCGCCAGCAGCCAAGAACAGGAGAGGTACAATGAGCAGTTCTTC
CASSQEQERYNEQFF
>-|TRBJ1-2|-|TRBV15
TGTGCCACCAGCGTTCAGACGCGGGACTATGGCTACACCTTC
CATSVQTRDYGYTF
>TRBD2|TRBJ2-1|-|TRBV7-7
TGTGCCAGCAGCCGGGAGGGCCAGGGTGAGCAGTTCTTC
CASSREGQGEQFF
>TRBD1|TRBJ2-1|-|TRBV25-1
TGTGCCAGCAGTGCTCGGAGAGGGGGCGAGGAGTACAATGAGCAGTTCTTC
CASSARRGGEEYNEQFF
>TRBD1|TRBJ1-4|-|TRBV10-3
TGTGCCATCAGTGAGTTTGGACAGGGGAGTGAAAAACTGTTTTTT
CAISEFGQGSEKLFF
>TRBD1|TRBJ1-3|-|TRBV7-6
TGTGCCAGCCTGAGAGGGGGCCCTGGAAACACCATATATTTT
CASLRGGPGNTIYF
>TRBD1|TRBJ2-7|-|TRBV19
TGTGCCAGTAGTTACGGACAGGTTGGATCTTTCTCCTACGAGCAGTACTTC
CASSYGQVGSFSYEQYF
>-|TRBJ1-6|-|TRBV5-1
TGCGCCAGCAGCTTGTTGGAGGGTGGTTCACCCCTCCACTTT
CASSLLEGGSPLHF
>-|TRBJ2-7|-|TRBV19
TGTGCCAGTAGTACGTTTTTCAGGGAACCAGCCTACGAGCAGTACTTC
CASSTFFREPAYEQYF
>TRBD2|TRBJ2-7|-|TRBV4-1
TGCGCCAGCAGCCAACTTCTGGGCGGGGGGACGTACGAGCAGTACTTC
CASSQLLGGGTYEQYF
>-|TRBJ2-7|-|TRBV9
TGTGCCAGCAGCACGGAGGGCTACGAGCAGTACTTC
CASSTEGYEQYF
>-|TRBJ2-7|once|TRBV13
TGTGCCAGCAGCGACGGGACACTTCATCCAGAGCAGTACTTC
CASSDGTLHPEQYF
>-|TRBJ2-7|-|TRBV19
TGTGCCAGTAGTATTGGTAGTGGCGGCCTATACGAGCAGTACTTC
CASSIGSGGLYEQYF
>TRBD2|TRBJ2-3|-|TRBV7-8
TGTGCCAGCAGCTACAAGACTAGCGGGGGTGACACAGATACGCAGTATTTT
CASSYKTSGGDTDTQYF
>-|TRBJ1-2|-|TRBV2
TGTGCCAGTAAGGGAGACCTTATGGCTGGCTACACCTTC
CASKGDLMAGYTF
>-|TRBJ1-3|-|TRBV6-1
TGTGCCAGCAGTGAAAGTCGCGGTGACACCATATATTTT
CASSESRGDTIYF
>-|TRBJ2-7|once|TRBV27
TGTGCCAGCAGAGGGAGCCCCTACGAGCAGTACTTC
CASRGSPYEQYF
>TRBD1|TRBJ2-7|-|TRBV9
TGTGCCAGCAGCGTAGAAGCGGTGACAGGGTCCCCCTACGAGCAGTACTTC
CASSVEAVTGSPYEQYF
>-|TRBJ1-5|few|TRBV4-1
TGCGCCAGCAGCCATCTGGGGGCAGGACAGCCCCAGCATTTT
CASSHLGAGQPQHF
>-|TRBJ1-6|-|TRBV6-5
TGTGCCAGCAGTGAAGAGGGCTCCGTCCACTTT
CASSEEGSVHF
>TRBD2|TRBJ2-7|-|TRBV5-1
TGCGCCAGCAGCTTGGCCCTAGCGGATTACGAGCAGTACTTC
CASSLALADYEQYF
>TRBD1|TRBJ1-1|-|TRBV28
TGTGCCAGCAGTTTATCCCGGACAGGGTGGAACACTGAAGCTTTCTTT
CASSLSRTGWNTEAFF
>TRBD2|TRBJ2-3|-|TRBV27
TGTGCCAGCAGGGCGGGGGGGCCGCGCACAGATACGCAGTATTTT
CASRAGGPRTDTQYF
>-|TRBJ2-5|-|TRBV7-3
TGTGCCAGCAGCTTAAGGGGCGGGGCAGAAGAGACCCAGTACTTC
CASSLRGGAEETQYF
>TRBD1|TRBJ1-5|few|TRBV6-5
TGTGCCAGCAGCGGGGACAGGCAACATCAGCCCCAGCATTTT
CASSGDRQHQPQHF
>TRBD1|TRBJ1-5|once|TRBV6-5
TGTGCCAGCAGTGTACAGGGGAACAATCAGCCCCAGCATTTT
CASSVQGNNQPQHF
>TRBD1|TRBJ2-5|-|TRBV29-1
TGCAGCGTTGACCTGGGACAGGGGATGGAGACCCAGTACTTC
CSVDLGQGMETQYF
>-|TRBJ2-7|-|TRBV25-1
TGTGCCAGCAGTGGCACATCAGGCTACGAGCAGTACTTC
CASSGTSGYEQYF